The 15 T cell receptor beta chains presented below share a single source sample, sequenced in a study of blood T cells in healthy people across ages. Alongside a J-beta primer mix, a sample-barcoded 5' primer served in a second PCR lasting about 6 to 12 cycles. MiXCR, applied by TCRdb to the 5' RACE reads, yields one record per CDR3 protein. The sample shows hundreds of thousands of distinct CDR3 sequences, roughly 49% of them seen only once. The sample taken for sequencing was blood. These TCRs come from a woman in her fifties or sixties in good health.

The rearrangement uses TRBV20-1 and TRBJ2-5; 7 nucleotides line up with TRBD2. V lost 1 base and J lost 11; bases outside the gene matches: 16. This CDR3 region has 15 residues. The germline V gene encodes CDR1 DFQATT and CDR2 SNEGSKA (reference sequence). In DNA form, the CDR3 reads TGCAGTGCTAGAGTTTTCCGTGGAGCGGGAAATGAGCAGTACTTC. It yields the protein CSARVFRGAGNEQYF.

This clonotype has only a few counts. The gene calls are TRBV3-1 and TRBJ2-1; perhaps D is TRBD1 or TRBD2 (6 bases each). The CDR3 extends over 18 amino acids. The germline gives CDR1 LGHDT, CDR2 YNNKEL (reference sequence). Trimming left V 1 base short and J 8 bases short, with 24 bases between. CDR3 region: CASSQAMTWGAPGYEQFF. CDR3 nucleotides: TGTGCCAGCAGCCAAGCAATGACTTGGGGGGCCCCGGGGTATGAGCAGTTCTTC.

The chain recombines TRBV15 with TRBJ2-1; D might be TRBD1 (8 bases). The germline V gene encodes CDR1 LNHNV and CDR2 YYDKDF (reference sequence). Deletions cut 0 bases from V and 10 bases from J, with 19 bases between. The CDR3 is made up of 16 amino acids. The CDR3 sequence is CATSRDRNRGGVEQFF. The CDR3 region has the DNA TGTGCCACCAGCAGAGATAGAAACAGGGGGGGTGTGGAGCAGTTCTTC.

The V gene is TRBV3-1, the J gene TRBJ2-1; 8 positions match TRBD1. V shed 3 bases, J shed 8 bases, and the junction held 9 bases outside the gene matches. The germline V gene has CDR1 LGHDT and CDR2 YNNKEL (reference sequence). This CDR3 has 15 amino acids. The CDR3 spells CASSQRTGRRDEQFF. The CDR3 DNA reads as TGTGCCAGCAGCCAGCGGACAGGGCGCCGGGATGAGCAGTTCTTC.

The rearrangement uses TRBV20-1 and TRBJ2-7, with unresolved D. Trimming took 0 bases from V and 0 from J, leaving 12 bases between them. The germline gives CDR1 DFQATT, CDR2 SNEGSKA (reference sequence). The CDR3 spans 15 residues. The CDR3 nucleotides read TGCAGTGCTAGAGACAGCCGTATTAGCTCCTACGAGCAGTACTTC. Protein: CSARDSRISSYEQYF.

The chain combines TRBV6-5 with TRBJ1-1, with D unclear. Deletions cut 6 bases from V and 1 base from J, with 15 bases between. Germline V gene lookup returns CDR1 MNHEY and CDR2 SVGAGI. The CDR3 covers 15 residues. The CDR3 region is CASRSHQSTNTEAFF. The CDR3, as DNA: TGTGCCAGCAGGAGCCACCAGAGTACGAACACTGAAGCTTTCTTT.

The table lists this clonotype with a count of one. The chain couples TRBV28 to TRBJ2-4; tentatively, D is TRBD2 (5 bases). The J call may be in error: the DNA end matches TRBJ2-7 better. Per the germline V gene, CDR1 is MDHEN and CDR2 is SYDVKM. This CDR3 comprises 14 residues. In DNA form, the CDR3 reads TGTGCCAGCACCTTAAGAGGGCCATCCTACGAGCAGTACTTC. The encoded protein is CASTLRGPSYEQYF.

This clonotype was seen repeatedly, ten times or more. This may stem from a read error, because a much larger clone lies one nucleotide away. The chain employs TRBV30 and TRBJ2-5; a weak D match, TRBD1 (5 bases). Trimming took off 1 base at V and 9 bases at J, with 9 bases between the two ends. The CDR3 covers 11 residues. Germline CDR1 GTSNPN, CDR2 SVGIG (reference sequence). CDR3 DNA sequence: TGTGCCTGGAGTGCGGACATGCCCCAGTACTTC. This codes for CAWSADMPQYF.

The chain carries TRBV2 and TRBJ1-5; D is ambiguous. Trimming cost V 1 base and J 7 bases, with 14 bases left between them. The V gene's germline CDR1 is SNHLY and CDR2 FYNNEI. The CDR3 runs to 15 residues. The chain's CDR3 is CASSEVPGRVQPQHF. The CDR3 nucleotides read TGTGCCAGCAGTGAAGTCCCGGGAAGGGTCCAGCCCCAGCATTTT.

The rearrangement uses TRBV2 and TRBJ2-3, with a weak D call TRBD2 (6 bases). V was trimmed by 4 bases and J by 4 bases, leaving 18 bases between them. The CDR3 is 16 residues long. Germline-derived CDR1 and CDR2 are SNHLY and FYNNEI. This chain's CDR3 is CASSGPTRVVADTQYF. DNA for the CDR3: TGTGCCAGCAGTGGCCCGACTAGAGTGGTTGCAGATACGCAGTATTTT.

The gene calls are TRBV6-1 and TRBJ1-2; D remains ambiguous. The V gene lost 6 bases and the J gene lost 4 bases, with 9 bases spanning the gap. Germline V gene sequence: CDR1 MNHNS, CDR2 SASEGT. CDR3 size: 12 residues. The CDR3 DNA sequence: TGTGCCAGCAGCGCACAACGCTATGGCTACACCTTC. Protein product: CASSAQRYGYTF.

This clonotype came up a few times. This chain uses TRBV7-2 with TRBJ1-1; no clear D. The germline V and J ends were trimmed by 2 bases and 4 bases, with 14 bases remaining between them. Germline-derived CDR1 and CDR2 are SGHTA and FQGNSA. CDR3 length: 15 residues. CDR3 coding DNA: TGTGCCAGCAGCTTACAACCTACGGTGGGCACTGAAGCTTTCTTT. Protein: CASSLQPTVGTEAFF. Supplemented by reference TRBV7-2 and TRBJ1-1, the full variable domain reads GAGVSQSPSNKVTEKGKDVELRCDPISGHTALYWYRQSLGQGLEFLIYFQGNSAPDKSGLPSDRFSAERTGGSVSTLTIQRTQQEDSAVYLCASSLQPTVGTEAFFGQGTRLTVV.

The V call is TRBV4-3, the J call TRBJ2-7, with D tentatively TRBD1 or TRBD2 (6 bases each). This CDR3 is 13 amino acids long. Trimming took off 0 bases at V and 7 bases at J, with 10 bases between the two ends. The germline V gene has CDR1 LGHNA and CDR2 YSLEER. CDR3 coding DNA: TGCGCCAGCAGCCAAGATTGGGGGGCGGAGCAGTACTTC. It specifies CASSQDWGAEQYF.

This sequence joins TRBV3-1 and TRBJ1-1, with TRBD1 matching 9 bases. CDR1 and CDR2 (germline): LGHDT, YNNKEL (reference sequence). After removal of 1 base from V and 1 base from J, the junction contained 10 bases not matched to a gene. The length of the CDR3 is 18 residues. CDR3 coding DNA: TGTGCCAGCAGCCAAGGGGGAACAGGGGGCTGGAGGAACACTGAAGCTTTCTTT. Protein sequence: CASSQGGTGGWRNTEAFF.

The chain employs TRBV9 and TRBJ1-2; no clear D gene. Deletions cut 4 bases from V and 5 bases from J, with 21 bases between. Germline CDR1 is SGDLS and CDR2 is YYNGEE. The CDR3 length is 16 residues. The CDR3 reads CASSSGGPNSPYGYTF. The CDR3 nucleotides read TGTGCCAGCAGCTCCGGAGGACCGAATTCTCCGTATGGCTACACCTTC.